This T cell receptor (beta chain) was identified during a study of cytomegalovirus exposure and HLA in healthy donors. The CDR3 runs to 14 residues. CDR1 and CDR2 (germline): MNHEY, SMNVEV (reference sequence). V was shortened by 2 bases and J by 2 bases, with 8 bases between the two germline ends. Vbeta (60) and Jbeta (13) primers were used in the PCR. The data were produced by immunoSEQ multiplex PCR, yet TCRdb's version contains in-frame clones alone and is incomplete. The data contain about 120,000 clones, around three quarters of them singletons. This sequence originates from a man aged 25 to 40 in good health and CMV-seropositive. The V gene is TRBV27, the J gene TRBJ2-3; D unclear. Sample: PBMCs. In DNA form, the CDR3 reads TGTGCCAGCAGTTTAGGGCAGTACACAGATACGCAGTATTTT. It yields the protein CASSLGQYTDTQYF.